Listed below are T cell receptor beta chains from one sample, sequenced in a study of CD8 T cells in Susac syndrome. Each CDR3 protein gets one entry after TCRdb re-called the immunoSEQ multiplex PCR reads with MiXCR. Of around 99,000 distinct CDR3 sequences in the sample, about 95% were seen once. Sequencing used CD4+ T cells from PBMCs. The receptor set was obtained from a human donor in good health. Both conserved end residues are part of each CDR3. Fields, in order: J gene, D gene, clone size, V gene, CDR3 length, CDR3 DNA, CDR3 protein. A D gene is named only where the DNA matches it firmly. Expanded clones get a size class; other rows say once, few or many, or leave the size out.

TRBJ2-5	-	-	TRBV9	15	TGTGCCAGCAGCGTAGAACGGGGCCGGAGCGAGACCCAGTACTTC	CASSVERGRSETQYF
TRBJ2-3	TRBD2	once	TRBV7-9	18	TGTGCCAGCAGCTTACTCCCCACTAGCGGGAGTTTGTCAGATACGCAGTATTTT	CASSLLPTSGSLSDTQYF
TRBJ2-4	TRBD2	-	TRBV19	15	TGTGCCAGTAGTACCACTAGCGCTCGAGGGAACATTCAGTACTTC	CASSTTSARGNIQYF
TRBJ2-3	-	-	TRBV11-3	13	TGTGCCAGCAGCTACTACCCACCAGATACGCAGTATTTT	CASSYYPPDTQYF
TRBJ1-6	-	-	TRBV3-1	16	TGTGCCAGCAGCCCATCTGGACTGGCCTATAATTCACCCCTCCACTTT	CASSPSGLAYNSPLHF
TRBJ1-5	-	-	TRBV3-1	14	TGTGCCAGCAGCCTGGGACGGAACAATCAGCCCCAGCATTTT	CASSLGRNNQPQHF
TRBJ2-7	TRBD1	-	TRBV25-1	15	TGTGCCAGCAGTGATGATTGGGACAGGGGCCACGAGCAGTACTTC	CASSDDWDRGHEQYF
TRBJ2-7	TRBD1	-	TRBV2	11	TGTGCCACTATGGACAGGGCCGAGCAGTACTTC	CATMDRAEQYF
TRBJ2-1	TRBD2	-	TRBV20-1	13	TGCAGTGCCCCGACTAGCGGGAGTAATGAGCAGTTCTTC	CSAPTSGSNEQFF
TRBJ2-1	TRBD1	-	TRBV18	12	TGTGCCAGCTCACCCCTGGACAGGAACCCGTTCTTC	CASSPLDRNPFF
TRBJ2-1	TRBD1	-	TRBV24-1	16	TGTGCCACCAGTGACGGGACAGGGAAGTCCTACAATGAGCAGTTCTTC	CATSDGTGKSYNEQFF
TRBJ2-5	-	-	TRBV10-3	14	TGTGCCATCAGTGGGGACGGGGGGCGGAAGACCCAGTACTTC	CAISGDGGRKTQYF
TRBJ2-1	-	-	TRBV3-1	14	TGTGCCAGCAGCCAAGCCTCGGGCGGCAATGAGCAGTTCTTC	CASSQASGGNEQFF
TRBJ1-6	-	-	TRBV3-1	15	TGTGCCAGCAGGCGGGACCTTCGGGCTAATTCACCCCTCCACTTT	CASRRDLRANSPLHF
TRBJ2-7	TRBD2	-	TRBV20-1	17	TGCAGTGCTACAGGGACGTTAGCGGGGGGGCCTGTCTACGAGCAGTACTTC	CSATGTLAGGPVYEQYF
TRBJ2-7	TRBD2	-	TRBV12-3/TRBV12-4	18	TGTGCCAGCAGCTTCGGGACTAGCGGGTCGGGGCGGGGTTACGAGCAGTACTTC	CASSFGTSGSGRGYEQYF
TRBJ2-1	-	-	TRBV12-3/TRBV12-4	16	TGTGCCAGCAGTAGCGGAGGGGGTAGCTCCTACAATGAGCAGTTCTTC	CASSSGGGSSYNEQFF
TRBJ2-5	-	-	TRBV2	14	TGTGCCAGCAGTGTAGGGGGAGGCCAAGAGACCCAGTACTTC	CASSVGGGQETQYF
TRBJ2-6	TRBD1	-	TRBV4-1	21	TGCGCCAGCAGCCACCTAATTACCCGGGACAGGGGAATTGGTGGGGCCAACGTCCTGACTTTC	CASSHLITRDRGIGGANVLTF
TRBJ2-1	-	once	TRBV12-3/TRBV12-4	15	TGTGCCAGCAGGGACCCGGGGGGCCCCTACAATGAGCAGTTCTTC	CASRDPGGPYNEQFF
TRBJ2-3	TRBD1	-	TRBV24-1	14	TGTGCCACCAGTAGGGACAGACGCACAGATACGCAGTATTTT	CATSRDRRTDTQYF
TRBJ1-1	-	-	TRBV7-9	12	TGTGCCAGCAGGTTCGGGAACACTGAAGCTTTCTTT	CASRFGNTEAFF
TRBJ2-3	-	-	TRBV19	14	TGTGCCAGTAGGGACTATTCCGGCACAGATACGCAGTATTTT	CASRDYSGTDTQYF
TRBJ2-4	TRBD2	-	TRBV15	15	TGTGCCACCAGCAGGGCAGGACTAGCGGGAGACATTCAGTACTTC	CATSRAGLAGDIQYF
TRBJ2-1	-	-	TRBV29-1	14	TGCAGCGTTGGGGCCAGGGGCAACTACAATGAGCAGTTCTTC	CSVGARGNYNEQFF
TRBJ2-2	-	once	TRBV30	15	TGTGCCTGGAGTGTTCGCCAGGGAAACACCGGGGAGCTGTTTTTT	CAWSVRQGNTGELFF
TRBJ2-1	TRBD1	-	TRBV2	13	TGTGCCAGCAGGGACAGGGTTTACAATGAGCAGTTCTTC	CASRDRVYNEQFF
TRBJ2-3	TRBD2	-	TRBV7-8	16	TGTGCCAGCAGCTTAGATTCGGTCGGGGGGGCAGATACGCAGTGTTTT	CASSLDSVGGADTQCF
TRBJ2-2	TRBD1	-	TRBV5-1	16	TGCGCCAGCAGTCGAGGGACAGATACTAACACCGGGGAGCTGTTTTTT	CASSRGTDTNTGELFF
TRBJ2-3	TRBD1	few	TRBV7-9	15	TGTGCCAGCAGCCCGGGACAGGGTGGAACAGATACGCAGTATTTT	CASSPGQGGTDTQYF
TRBJ2-4	TRBD1	-	TRBV12-3/TRBV12-4	14	TGTGCCAGCAGTGGAAACAGGGGTAAAAACATTCAGTACTTC	CASSGNRGKNIQYF
TRBJ2-7	-	few	TRBV30	12	TGTGCCTGGAGTGGACAGTCCTACGAGCAGTACTTC	CAWSGQSYEQYF
TRBJ2-1	-	few	TRBV7-6	15	TGTGCCAGCAGCTTGGAGGGGAGCTCCTACAATGAGCAGTTCTTC	CASSLEGSSYNEQFF
TRBJ1-2	-	-	TRBV3-1	13	TGTGCCAGCAGCCAAACCATTAACTATGGCTACACCTTC	CASSQTINYGYTF
TRBJ2-7	-	once	TRBV11-1	14	TGTGCCAGCAGTTTTCCGGGACCCTCCTACGAGCAGTACTTC	CASSFPGPSYEQYF
TRBJ2-2	TRBD1	-	TRBV5-1	15	TGCGCCAGCATTCCGGGACAGGGGAGATCCGGGGAGCTGTTTTTT	CASIPGQGRSGELFF
TRBJ2-7	-	-	TRBV7-2	16	TGTGCCAGCAGCTCCCTCCAGAAGGCGGGCCACGGCGAGCAGTACTTC	CASSSLQKAGHGEQYF
TRBJ2-7	-	-	TRBV19	13	TGTGCCAGTAGTACCTCGGGACCCGAGGGGCAGTACTTC	CASSTSGPEGQYF
TRBJ2-4	-	-	TRBV20-1	16	TGCAGTGCCGCATCGACAGGCACGAGAGCCAAAAACATTCAGTACTTC	CSAASTGTRAKNIQYF
TRBJ2-1	-	-	TRBV6-2/TRBV6-3	13	TGTGCCAGCACCCTGGGGCGGGACGATGAGCAGTTCTTC	CASTLGRDDEQFF
TRBJ1-5	-	-	TRBV5-1	14	TGCGCCAGCAGCTTGGAGGGGGGGAGACAGCCCCAGCATTTT	CASSLEGGRQPQHF
TRBJ1-2	-	-	TRBV5-4	14	TGTGCCAGCACCCTAGGGGCAGGGGAGAATGGCTACACCTTC	CASTLGAGENGYTF
TRBJ1-1	-	-	TRBV29-1	13	TGCAGCGTCGGAGGGGTAATGAACACTGAAGCTTTCTTT	CSVGGVMNTEAFF
TRBJ2-3	TRBD2	-	TRBV3-1	16	TGTGCCAGCAGCCAAGTACTAGCGGGAGTTCCAGATACGCAGTATTTT	CASSQVLAGVPDTQYF